These 11 T cell receptor beta chains originate from one sample sequenced in a study of PD-1 blockade in classical Hodgkin lymphoma. Described time point: newly diagnosed, previously untreated cHL patient sample. The repertoire was sequenced with immunoSEQ multiplex PCR; TCRdb's copy has only in-frame clones and lacks some. This sample carries around 30,000 clones, 90% to 95% of them seen once, and the ten largest clones take about 4%. Specimen: peripheral blood mononuclear cells (PBMCs). The source is a human donor with classical Hodgkin lymphoma.

The gene calls are TRBV20-1 and TRBJ2-5; the D gene could be TRBD1 or TRBD2 (5 bases each). Germline CDR1 and CDR2: DFQATT and SNEGSKA (reference sequence). CDR3 length: 11 residues. Trimming removed 6 bases from V and 4 bases from J, with 9 bases in between. CDR3 residues: CSATGRETQYF. The CDR3 DNA reads as TGCAGTGCGACGGGACGAGAGACCCAGTACTTC.

The chain carries TRBV19 and TRBJ2-2, with no clear D. Germline loops: CDR1 LNHDA, CDR2 SQIVND (reference sequence). V shed 2 bases and J shed 1 base, with 5 bases lying between them. The CDR3 runs to 14 residues. CDR3 sequence reads: CASSISKNTGELFF. The CDR3 nucleotides are TGTGCCAGTAGTATAAGCAAGAACACCGGGGAGCTGTTTTTT.

The chain has TRBV2 and TRBJ2-3; the match to TRBD2 covers 7 bases. The CDR3 runs 14 residues. V shed 3 bases and J 12 bases; nucleotides not matched to a gene: 12. Germline CDR1 SNHLY, CDR2 FYNNEI. The CDR3 loop reads CASSDGIAGEIQYF. The CDR3 DNA follows: TGTGCCAGCAGTGACGGGATAGCGGGTGAAATTCAGTATTTT.

J is TRBJ2-7 and V is TRBV6-5, with D perhaps TRBD1 (6 bases). The germline gives CDR1 MNHEY, CDR2 SVGAGI. CDR3 length: 14 amino acids. Trimming took off 5 bases at V and 4 bases at J, with 15 bases between the two ends. In DNA, the CDR3 is TGTGCCAGCAGTCCGCAGGGGTCGGTTTACGAGCAGTACTTC. This encodes CASSPQGSVYEQYF.

V and J are TRBV20-1 and TRBJ1-4; D unclear. This CDR3 comprises 11 residues. Germline V CDR1 and CDR2: DFQATT, SNEGSKA (reference sequence). V lost 5 bases to trimming and J lost 6 bases, with 7 bases between them. The CDR3 DNA reads TGCAGTGCTCCCAATTATGAAAAACTGTTTTTT. It codes for CSAPNYEKLFF.

This clone was observed a handful of times. V and J are TRBV7-9 and TRBJ2-2, with D maybe TRBD2 (6 bases). V dropped 5 bases and J dropped 2 bases, with 18 bases sitting between them. Germline V gene lookup returns CDR1 SEHNR and CDR2 FQNEAQ (reference sequence). The CDR3 spans 17 residues. CDR3 DNA: TGTGCCAGCAGCCAATTGGACGGGAGCCGCAACACCGGGGAGCTGTTTTTT. Protein: CASSQLDGSRNTGELFF.

The DNA of the CDR3 is TGTGCCACCAGCAGAGATGCGACAGGTATAAATCAGCCCCAGCATTTT. It is translated as CATSRDATGINQPQHF. The chain employs TRBV15 and TRBJ1-5; tentative D call: TRBD1 (6 bases). The V end lost 0 bases, the J end lost 4 bases, and 13 bases lay between the germline ends. The CDR3 is 16 residues long. Germline V gene sequence: CDR1 LNHNV, CDR2 YYDKDF (reference sequence).

The gene calls are TRBV6-1 and TRBJ1-2, with TRBD1 matching over 8 bases. The CDR3 has 17 amino acids. The V segment lost 3 bases and the J segment 0 bases; nucleotides outside the gene matches: 9. Germline-derived CDR1 and CDR2 are MNHNS and SASEGT. CDR3 sequence (DNA): TGTGCCAGCAGTGAGACAGGGGCGGGCGCTCCTAACTATGGCTACACCTTC. Its translation: CASSETGAGAPNYGYTF.

The CDR3 DNA reads TGTGCCAGCAGCTTCATCGGGACTAGCGGGAGTTACGAGCAGTACTTC. Encoded protein: CASSFIGTSGSYEQYF. The chain joins TRBV7-2 to TRBJ2-7, with TRBD2 matching 14 bases. After removal of 3 bases from V and 4 bases from J, the junction contained 5 bases not matched to a gene. The CDR3 is 16 residues long. CDR1 and CDR2 (germline): SGHTA, FQGNSA.

As DNA, the CDR3 is TGTGCCAGCAGTTTCCCGGGGCGCCACATTCAGTACTTC. Amino acids: CASSFPGRHIQYF. The chain combines TRBV28 with TRBJ2-4; possibly TRBD1 or TRBD2 for D (5 bases each). V was pared by 3 bases and J by 8 bases, with 11 bases between. In germline, CDR1 is MDHEN, CDR2 SYDVKM. The CDR3 consists of 13 residues.

Only one count was recorded for this clone. This CDR3 reads CASRTDSASDTQYF. The CDR3 DNA is TGCGCCAGCAGAACGGACTCGGCGTCGGATACGCAGTATTTT. The V gene is TRBV5-1, the J gene TRBJ2-3, with a possible D match to TRBD2 (5 bases). The CDR3 totals 14 residues. Deletions cut 5 bases from V and 6 bases from J, with 16 bases between. Germline loops: CDR1 SGHRS, CDR2 YFSETQ.